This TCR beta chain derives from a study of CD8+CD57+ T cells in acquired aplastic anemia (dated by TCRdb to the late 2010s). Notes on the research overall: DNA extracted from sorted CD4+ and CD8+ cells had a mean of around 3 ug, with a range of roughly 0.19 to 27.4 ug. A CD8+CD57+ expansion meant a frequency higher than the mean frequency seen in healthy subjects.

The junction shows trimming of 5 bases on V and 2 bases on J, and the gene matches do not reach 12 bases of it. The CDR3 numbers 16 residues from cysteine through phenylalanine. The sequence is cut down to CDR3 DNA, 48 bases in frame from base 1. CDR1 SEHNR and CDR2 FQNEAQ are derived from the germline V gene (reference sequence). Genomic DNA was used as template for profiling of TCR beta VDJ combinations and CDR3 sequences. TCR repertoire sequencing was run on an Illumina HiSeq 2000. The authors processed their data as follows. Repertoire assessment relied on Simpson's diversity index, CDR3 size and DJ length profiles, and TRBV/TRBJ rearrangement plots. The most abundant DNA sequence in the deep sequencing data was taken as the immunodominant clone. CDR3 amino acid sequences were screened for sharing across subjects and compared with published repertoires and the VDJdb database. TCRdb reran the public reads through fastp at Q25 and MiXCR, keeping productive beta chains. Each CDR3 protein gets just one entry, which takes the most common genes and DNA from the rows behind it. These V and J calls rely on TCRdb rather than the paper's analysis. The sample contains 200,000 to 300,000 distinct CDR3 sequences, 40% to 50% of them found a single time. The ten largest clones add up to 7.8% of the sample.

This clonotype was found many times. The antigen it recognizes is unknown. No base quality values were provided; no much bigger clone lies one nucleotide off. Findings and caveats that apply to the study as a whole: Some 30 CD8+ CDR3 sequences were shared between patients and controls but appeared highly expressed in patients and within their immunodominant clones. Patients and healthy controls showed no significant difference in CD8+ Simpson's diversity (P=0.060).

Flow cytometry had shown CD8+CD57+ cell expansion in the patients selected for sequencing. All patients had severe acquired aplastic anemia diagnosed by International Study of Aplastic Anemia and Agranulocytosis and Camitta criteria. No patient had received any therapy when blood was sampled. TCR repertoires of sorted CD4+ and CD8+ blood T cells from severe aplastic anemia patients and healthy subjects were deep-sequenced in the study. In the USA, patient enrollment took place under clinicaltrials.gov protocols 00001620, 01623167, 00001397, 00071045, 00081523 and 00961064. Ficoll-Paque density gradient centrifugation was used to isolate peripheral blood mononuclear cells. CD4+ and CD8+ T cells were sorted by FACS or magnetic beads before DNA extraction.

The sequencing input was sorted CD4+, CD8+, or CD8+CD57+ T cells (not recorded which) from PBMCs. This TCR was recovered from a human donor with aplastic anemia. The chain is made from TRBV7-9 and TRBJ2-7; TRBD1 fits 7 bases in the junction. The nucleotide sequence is TGTGCCAGCAGCCAAACTGGTGGGGACAGCGCCTACGAGCAGTACTTC. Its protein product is CASSQTGGDSAYEQYF.